This is a list of T cell receptor beta chains from one sample in a study of shared clonotypes between healthy human individuals. Using immunoSEQ multiplex PCR, the repertoire was profiled, and TCRdb retains in-frame clones only, with some absent. Of some 2,000,000 clones in the sample, approximately 94% are singletons; the top ten hold less than 0.15%. The sequenced material came from naive CD4+ T cells sorted from blood. These receptors were taken from a man aged 18-30 years in good health. Both conserved end residues are part of each CDR3. The D gene is left open where the match is weak.

-	TRBV7-2	TRBJ1-2	TGTGCCAGCAGCTTTAGCTATGGCTACACCTTC	CASSFSYGYTF
TRBD1	TRBV5-4	TRBJ1-6	TGTGCCAGCAGCCCCTGGGACAGTAATTCACCCCTCCACTTT	CASSPWDSNSPLHF
-	TRBV2	TRBJ1-2	TGTGCCAGCAGTGTACGGGCGGGGGGCTACACCTTC	CASSVRAGGYTF
TRBD2	TRBV5-1	TRBJ2-2	TGCGCCAGCAGCTTGAATAGCGGGATTGGCGGGGAGCTGTTTTTT	CASSLNSGIGGELFF
-	TRBV5-1	TRBJ1-1	TGCGCCAGCAGCTTGAGCCAGAACTCCATGAACACTGAAGCTTTCTTT	CASSLSQNSMNTEAFF
TRBD1	TRBV18	TRBJ1-4	TGTGCCAGCTCACCGATGTTATCGACAGGGGGGACGAAACTGTTTTTT	CASSPMLSTGGTKLFF
-	TRBV7-2	TRBJ2-7	TGTGCCAGCAGCTTATCTTACCACGAGCAGTACTTC	CASSLSYHEQYF
TRBD2	TRBV7-2	TRBJ2-7	TGTGCCAGCAGCTTAGCAAGAGCGGGAGGTGCCTACGAGCAGTACTTC	CASSLARAGGAYEQYF
TRBD2	TRBV6-1	TRBJ2-3	TGTGCCACCGATCGGGGGGGCGATACGCAGTATTTT	CATDRGGDTQYF
TRBD1	TRBV28	TRBJ1-1	TGTGCCAGCAGTTTATATCTGGGACAGGGGGCAATTAGGACTGAAGCTTTCTTT	CASSLYLGQGAIRTEAFF
-	TRBV25-1	TRBJ2-2	TGTGCCAGCAGTGTTAGACAGAACACCGGGGAGCTGTTTTTT	CASSVRQNTGELFF
-	TRBV30	TRBJ1-6	TGTGCCTGGAGGGTCCCGGGACTTAATTCACCCCTCCACTTT	CAWRVPGLNSPLHF
-	TRBV5-5	TRBJ1-5	TGTGCCAGCAGCCCCGACAGCCTCAATCAGCCCCAGCATTTT	CASSPDSLNQPQHF
-	TRBV6-6	TRBJ2-1	TGTGCCAGCAGGAATCCCGGGACACACCACAATGAGCAGTTCTTC	CASRNPGTHHNEQFF
-	TRBV28	TRBJ1-2	TGTGCCAGCAGTTTACGGGGGCTGGCTAACTATGGCTACACCTTC	CASSLRGLANYGYTF
-	TRBV11-2	TRBJ2-3	TGTGCCAGCAGCTCCAATCTGGGCACAGATACGCAGTATTTT	CASSSNLGTDTQYF
-	TRBV7-8	TRBJ2-7	TGTGCCAGCAGCTTAGTGGGGGGGCCCTACGAGCAGTACTTC	CASSLVGGPYEQYF
-	TRBV19	TRBJ2-7	TGTGCCAGTTCTCAATCGGGCGAGCAGTACTTC	CASSQSGEQYF
-	TRBV6-5	TRBJ1-1	TGTGCCAGCAGTTCGCCGGGACAAAAGAACACTGAAGCTTTCTTT	CASSSPGQKNTEAFF
-	TRBV7-9	TRBJ2-7	TGTGCCAGCAGCGGGACCCTAGAGCAGTACTTC	CASSGTLEQYF
TRBD1	TRBV2	TRBJ1-5	TGTGCCAGCAAGATAGACAGGGATCAGCCCCAGCATTTT	CASKIDRDQPQHF
-	TRBV6-1	TRBJ2-1	TGTGCCACCCTAGGACGCAACAATGAGCAGTTCTTC	CATLGRNNEQFF
TRBD1	TRBV6-6	TRBJ2-7	TGTGCCAGCATCCAGACAGGGGGTCTTTACGAGCAGTACTTC	CASIQTGGLYEQYF